Sequencing of this T cell receptor beta chain was carried out in a study of shared clonotypes between healthy human individuals. As for the study in general: The cohort had two women and a few men, ages 18 to 49. CD4 naive and memory got three plates each, CD8 naive two, CD8 memory one.

There are 14 residues in the CDR3. V shed 5 bases, J shed 2 bases, and the junction held 5 bases outside the gene matches. The germline V gene has CDR1 LNHDA and CDR2 SQIVND (reference sequence). As for this clone: As yet, its antigen is unknown.

Study-wide results and limits: As a rule, naive subsets had a larger estimated richness than memory subsets.

Data came from immunoSEQ multiplex PCR; TCRdb stores just in-frame clones and leaves some out. The sample includes 560,000 or so clones, approximately 96% of them seen just once. Selected positively for CCR7 and CD45RO-negative, naive CD8 cells excluded terminally differentiated effector memory CD45RA+ cells. The TCR was taken from a woman in her 30s in good health. The gene calls are TRBV19 and TRBJ2-7, with TRBD1 matching over 8 bases. Sequenced sample: naive CD8+ T cells sorted from blood. The CDR3 is CASSPQGAAYEQYF. The CDR3 DNA reads as TGTGCCAGTAGTCCGCAGGGGGCGGCCTACGAGCAGTACTTC.